The present T cell receptor beta chain was sequenced within a study of CD8+ T cells in alopecia areata (dated by TCRdb to the late 2010s). At the level of the whole study: The treated patients, all with moderate-to-severe alopecia areata, were enrolled in an open-label pilot trial of oral tofacitinib given at 5 to 10 mg twice daily. Tofacitinib was given for 6 to 18 months, followed by 6 months of follow-up off drug to assess delayed response and recurrence. In treated patients, disease severity was measured using the SALT score, which gives the percentage of scalp surface area affected. To study T cell clonal expansion in alopecia areata, the researchers applied high-throughput TCRbeta sequencing to both the C3H/HeJ mouse model and human patients. On the human side, TCRbeta sequencing was run on scalp tissue and on sorted CD4+ and CD8+ peripheral blood T cells from healthy controls and from alopecia areata patients with either patchy or totalis/universalis disease. Biopsies were taken from tofacitinib-treated patients at baseline and again at 4 and 24 weeks into treatment, and several of those patients also had a later scalp biopsy. Scalp clonality was compared among normal scalp (n=4), patchy alopecia areata scalp (n=8), and alopecia totalis/universalis scalp (n=8). RNA was obtained with the PAXgene miRNA kit for fixed scalp, the miRNeasy kit for PBMCs, and the RNeasy kit for mouse skin. Amplification of TCRbeta CDR3 regions was done by immunoSEQ multiplex PCR using 35 Vbeta forward primers and 13 Jbeta reverse primers.

To prepare the library, the immunoSEQ multiplex PCR assay was applied. RNA was extracted from all samples and reverse transcribed into cDNA as template for TCR sequencing. SuperScript III was used for first-strand cDNA synthesis, primed with a 2:1 mix of oligo-dT and random hexamers. A synthetic immune receptor repertoire was used to gauge amplification bias, and whatever bias remained was removed computationally. As for how the authors treated the data: Raw reads were preprocessed to remove errors, and CDR3 was defined according to IMGT conventions as the region from the conserved cysteine to phenylalanine. Clonality was calculated as 1 minus Shannon entropy normalized by log2 of the number of productive unique TCRs. CD4 or CD8 identity of scalp clones was inferred by cross-referencing scalp TCRbeta sequences with sorted blood CD4 and CD8 repertoires. TCRdb limited this immuneACCESS table to in-frame rearrangements with V and J called. A share of clones is missing; checked studies link under half to unresolved V genes, and the rest is unexplained. D and trimming come from the DNA, and the V and J calls and clone size come from that table. The sample table shows approximately 200,000 clones, and roughly three fifths are seen once. The ten largest clones represent over 3% of the sample.

From a lookup of the germline V gene, CDR1 and CDR2 are SGHAT and FQNNGV. The CDR3, from cysteine to phenylalanine, totals 14 residues. Of the read, only the CDR3 DNA is kept; its 42 bases are in frame from base 1. A distance of 12 bases separates the germline ends of V and J, which lose 3 bases and 7 bases respectively. This clone has only a few counts. It has no known antigen specificity. Base quality data are lacking; no much larger clone is found one base away. What this sample's time point label stands for: about four weeks on oral tofacitinib. The treatment or condition label of this sample denotes: oral pan-JAK inhibitor, 5-10 mg twice daily. Lesional scalp punch biopsies and peripheral blood were collected from alopecia areata patients. PBMCs were isolated by density centrifugation and stained for CD3, CD4 and CD8, after which CD4+ and CD8+ T cells were sorted on a FACSAria. General findings and caveats noted by the study authors: Shared TCR sequences between patients were less evident than in mice, which may be partly attributable to HLA diversity in the patient population. Resident alphabeta T cells in normal human skin are also sequenced, complicating scalp TCR repertoire analysis, unlike mouse skin dominated by gammadelta T cells. Because the treated cohort was small and included a single nonresponder, larger studies are needed to assess links between baseline CD8+ expansion and response. Higher clonality and more expanded CD8+ clones were observed in lesional scalp than in normal scalp, particularly in alopecia totalis/universalis, a finding suggestive of antigenic drive. Tofacitinib significantly decreased scalp clonality and the number of expanded CD8+ clones among the top 100 scalp clones. Many expanded lesional clones were found to persist in scalp and blood during tofacitinib treatment, and relapse after treatment cessation may be partly explained by this persistence.

The sequence came from a human donor with alopecia areata. The input for sequencing was CD4+ T cells sorted from blood, taken at week 4, from a patient treated with tofacitinib. The chain employs TRBV11-2 and TRBJ1-4; TRBD1 is perhaps the D gene, given 5 matching bases. The CDR3 protein is CASSLRTTGEKLFF. The DNA is TGTGCCAGCAGCTTGAGGACAACCGGTGAAAAACTGTTTTTT.